This paragraph covers one T cell receptor beta chain sequence. V was pared by 6 bases and J by 2 bases, with 4 bases of the junction left unmatched. The CDR3 has 14 residues. Germline V gene data show CDR1 as LNHDA and CDR2 as SQIVND (reference sequence). This sample is drawn from a study of cytomegalovirus exposure and HLA in healthy donors. Libraries were prepared by immunoSEQ multiplex PCR; TCRdb keeps only in-frame clonotypes and omits some of them. The sample records roughly 150,000 clones, less than 90% being singletons. Source material: PBMCs. The chain employs TRBV19 and TRBJ2-3; TRBD1 matches 8 bases. This clonotype was sampled from a young man in good health and CMV-seropositive. The CDR3 region has the DNA TGTGCCAGTAGCCGACAGGGGCACACAGATACGCAGTATTTT. Translating it yields CASSRQGHTDTQYF. Looking up the rest from reference TRBV19 and TRBJ2-3 gives the full variable domain: DGGITQSPKYLFRKEGQNVTLSCEQNLNHDAMYWYRQDPGQGLRLIYYSQIVNDFQKGDIAEGYSVSREKKESFPLTVTSAQKNPTAFYLCASSRQGHTDTQYFGPGTRLTVL.